The 6 T cell receptor beta chains reported below all come from one sample, sequenced in a study of shared clonotypes between healthy human individuals. The data were produced by immunoSEQ multiplex PCR, yet TCRdb's version contains in-frame clones alone and is incomplete. The repertoire holds approximately 2,000,000 clones, around 93% seen once, with 0.37% in the top ten. The specimen sequenced was naive CD4+ T cells from PBMCs. The subset is: CD45RA+ positively selected. The receptors were sampled from a man aged 18-30 years in good health. Some clones in this sample may be carry-over from other donors' samples.

This chain connects TRBV7-9 to TRBJ2-1; D gene unclear. In germline, CDR1 is SEHNR, CDR2 FQNEAQ (reference sequence). CDR3 length equals 15 residues. Deletions cut 7 bases from V and 4 bases from J, with 17 bases between. Here the CDR3 reads CASMTRQEGYNEQFF. The CDR3 coding sequence is TGTGCCAGCATGACGCGGCAGGAAGGTTACAATGAGCAGTTCTTC.

J is TRBJ2-3 and V is TRBV6-4; D not resolved. Trimming removed 2 bases at V and 2 bases at J, with 8 bases between. In germline, CDR1 is MRHNA, CDR2 SNTAGT. This CDR3 contains 14 residues. Here the CDR3 reads CASSDQGFTDTQYF. CDR3 bases: TGTGCCAGCAGTGACCAAGGATTCACAGATACGCAGTATTTT.

About this clone itself: This CDR3 is also generated by other DNA sequences in the sample. The chain combines TRBV28 with TRBJ2-5; maybe TRBD2 (5 bases). The CDR3 runs to 11 residues. Between the trimmed V and J ends, which lost 6 bases and 4 bases, there was a span of 6 bases. Germline lookup yields CDR1 MDHEN and CDR2 SYDVKM. The CDR3 region is CASRGGETQYF. The CDR3 DNA follows: TGTGCCAGCAGAGGAGGAGAGACCCAGTACTTC.

The V and J genes are TRBV2 and TRBJ1-1, with D unclear. V was trimmed by 7 bases and J by 1 base, leaving 10 bases between them. The CDR3 loop spans 13 amino acids. Germline V lookup: CDR1 SNHLY, CDR2 FYNNEI. The CDR3 coding sequence is TGTGCCAGCACCCAAGAGAAGAACACTGAAGCTTTCTTT. This gives the protein CASTQEKNTEAFF. The full variable domain, with the rest looked up from reference TRBV2 and TRBJ1-1, is EPEVTQTPSHQVTQMGQEVILRCVPISNHLYFYWYRQILGQKVEFLVSFYNNEISEKSEIFDDQFSVERPDGSNFTLKIRSTKLEDSAMYFCASTQEKNTEAFFGQGTRLTVV.

The chain joins TRBV27 to TRBJ1-2; D not certain. The CDR3 has 15 residues. CDR1 is MNHEY and CDR2 is SMNVEV in the germline V gene (reference sequence). Trimming left V 8 bases short and J 6 bases short, with 22 bases between. The CDR3 nucleotides read TGTGCCAGCCCTCTCCCGGCGACCCTCAAAAATGGCTACACCTTC. It codes for CASPLPATLKNGYTF.

CDR3 residues: CARSLVGLAGHNEQFF. The CDR3 DNA sequence: TGTGCCAGAAGCTTAGTCGGACTAGCGGGCCACAATGAGCAGTTCTTC. The chain recombines TRBV7-5 with TRBJ2-1; TRBD2 is the table's D call and was not checked against the DNA. TRBV7-5 is described as a pseudogene. The CDR3 is 16 residues long.